Below, 11 T cell receptor beta chains from the same sample are listed, as sequenced in a study of post-analysis software for immune sequencing data. Findings of the study overall: Controls showed lower frequencies than patients for roughly five TRBV segments, and TRBV5-6, TRBV5-1 and TRBV20-1 were among these.

Presence of unique molecular identifiers characterized the TCR beta cDNA libraries. MiXCR was run by TCRdb on the PCR reads, yielding one entry per CDR3 protein. The sample includes 700,000 to 900,000 distinct CDR3 sequences, 35% to 55% of them seen just once. Antigens for these TCRs are unknown. Sequenced material: blood. These receptors all come from a girl between 10 and 17 years old with multiple sclerosis.

As concerns this clonotype: One end of the junction varies from germline; a read error may be responsible. The rearrangement links TRBV20-1 to TRBJ2-5; D is possibly TRBD2 (5 bases). The CDR3 is made up of 12 amino acids. The germline V gene has CDR1 DFQATT and CDR2 SNEGSKA (reference sequence). This CDR3 reads CSGAGPQETRYF. In DNA form, the CDR3 reads TGCAGTGGGGCGGGTCCTCAAGAGACCCGGTACTTC.

The chain is built from TRBV7-9 and TRBJ2-5; the D call may be TRBD1 or TRBD2 (5 bases each). The germline gives CDR1 SEHNR, CDR2 FQNEAQ (reference sequence). The CDR3 contains 14 residues. Trimming removed 5 bases from V and 5 bases from J, with 15 bases in between. As DNA, the CDR3 is TGTGCCAGCAGCGGGGGACGCTGGCCGGAGACCCAGTACTTC. It translates to CASSGGRWPETQYF.

This chain connects TRBV6-5 to TRBJ2-6, with a weak D call TRBD2 (5 bases). The CDR3 has 16 amino acids. V was clipped by 8 bases and J by 2 bases, with 16 bases between them. Germline values: CDR1 MNHEY, CDR2 SVGAGI. DNA for the CDR3: TGTGCCAGCCATCGGGGTTTAATCGCTGGGGCCAACGTCCTGACTTTC. Protein product: CASHRGLIAGANVLTF.

The rearrangement links TRBV27 to TRBJ1-5; D unclear. CDR3 length: 13 amino acids. V was clipped by 4 bases and J by 9 bases, with 13 bases between them. The germline gives CDR1 MNHEY, CDR2 SMNVEV (reference sequence). The CDR3 sequence: CASSSDRNRPQHF. CDR3 nucleotide sequence: TGTGCCAGCAGTTCAGACCGTAACCGGCCCCAGCATTTT.

The chain recombines TRBV10-3 with TRBJ1-1; no reliable D call. CDR3 length: 13 amino acids. The germline V gene has CDR1 ENHRY and CDR2 SYGVKD. The germline V and J ends were trimmed by 11 bases and 3 bases, with 16 bases remaining between them. The CDR3 bases are TGTGCCTCCCAAACGTTAAGGGACACTGAAGCTTTCTTT. This translates into CASQTLRDTEAFF.

This clonotype was seen at least ten times. The rearrangement links TRBV28 to TRBJ2-1; D is possibly TRBD2 (6 bases). The CDR3 has 17 residues. From germline, CDR1 is MDHEN and CDR2 SYDVKM. The ends were cut back, 7 bases at V and 0 bases at J, with 19 bases in the middle. The DNA of the CDR3 is TGTGCCAGCACAGCGGCGGGAACAGTTAGCTCCTACAATGAGCAGTTCTTC. Protein product: CASTAAGTVSSYNEQFF.

This sequence joins TRBV12-3 or TRBV12-4 and TRBJ1-4, with 10 positions matching TRBD1. CDR3 size: 22 residues. V was pared by 6 bases and J by 0 bases, with 22 bases of the junction left unmatched. CDR3 sequence: CASSAHPRDRGRREATNEKLFF. The CDR3 nucleotides are TGTGCCAGCAGCGCTCACCCCCGGGACAGGGGTCGCCGGGAGGCAACTAATGAAAAACTGTTTTTT.

Details on this clonotype: A read error may account for a junction end that differs from germline. The genes are TRBV4-1 and TRBJ2-3; 8 bases agree with TRBD1. Per the germline V gene, CDR1 is MGHRA and CDR2 is YSYEKL. The CDR3 covers 14 residues. The CDR3 DNA reads TGCGCCAGCAGCCAGGGGACAGGAGCAGATACGCGGTATTTT. Residues: CASSQGTGADTRYF.

The rearrangement uses TRBV7-8 and TRBJ2-5; D unresolved. The germline CDR1 and CDR2 sequences are SGHVS and FQNEAQ. The CDR3 loop spans 14 amino acids. V was pared by 9 bases and J by 4 bases, with 18 bases between. CDR3 protein: CASGVVLLRETQYF. The CDR3 region has the DNA TGTGCCAGTGGGGTCGTCCTCCTTCGAGAGACCCAGTACTTC.

The chain employs TRBV4-1 and TRBJ2-1, with 9 bases fitting TRBD2. The J segment lost 4 bases and the V segment lost 1 base, leaving 11 bases of the junction unmatched. In germline, CDR1 is MGHRA, CDR2 YSYEKL. The CDR3 is made up of 18 amino acids. In DNA, the CDR3 is TGCGCCAGCAGCCAAGGGGGGGCTAGCGGGAATAAATACAATGAGCAGTTCTTC. Its protein is CASSQGGASGNKYNEQFF.

There are a few counts of this clonotype. The V and J genes are TRBV4-2 and TRBJ2-5; TRBD2 aligns across 7 bases. The assigned J gene may be wrong: the sequence end matches TRBJ2-7 better. The CDR3 sequence is 14 residues long. Germline-derived CDR1 and CDR2 are LGHNA and YNFKEQ. The CDR3 region has the DNA TGTGCCAGCAGCCATGGGGGGGGAGCGGCCGAGCAGTACTTC. Its translation: CASSHGGGAAEQYF.